Listed below are T cell receptor beta chains from one sample, sequenced in a study of blood T cell repertoires in COVID-19. The method was immunoSEQ multiplex PCR; TCRdb's version includes in-frame clones alone and lacks a portion of them. The sample contains approximately 60,000 clones, over 80% of which appear only once. The sequenced sample was peripheral blood. The receptors were gathered from a woman older than 75 with acute or convalescent COVID-19. Both conserved end residues are part of each CDR3. The D gene is left open where the match is weak. Size tells how often a clone was seen (once, few, many) or the class of an expanded clone, and some rows leave it out.

d_call,cdr3_length,v_call,clone_size,j_call,cdr3_nt,cdr3_aa
TRBD2,16,TRBV28,.,TRBJ2-5,TGTGCCAGCAGTTTGGGGAGCGGGGGTCTCCAAGAGACCCAGTACTTC,CASSLGSGGLQETQYF
.,18,TRBV14,.,TRBJ2-6,TGTGCCAGCAGCCTGCCGGGACACAGAAGCTCTGGGGCCAACGTCCTGACTTTC,CASSLPGHRSSGANVLTF
TRBD2,17,TRBV27,.,TRBJ2-5,TGTGCCAGCAGTCCGCTTCGACTAGCGGGGGGGCAAGAGACCCAGTACTTC,CASSPLRLAGGQETQYF
TRBD1,15,TRBV19,.,TRBJ1-5,TGTGCCAGTAGTAGACAGGGGGCAAGCAATCAGCCCCAGCATTTT,CASSRQGASNQPQHF
.,14,TRBV30,.,TRBJ1-3,TGTGCCTGGAAAACAGGATACTCTGGAAACACCATATATTTT,CAWKTGYSGNTIYF
.,14,TRBV5-1,.,TRBJ2-5,TGCGCCAGCGGAAGGGGTTCCATTCAAGAGACCCAGTACTTC,CASGRGSIQETQYF
.,15,TRBV4-3,.,TRBJ1-5,TGCGCCAGCAGCCAAGAGAAGGGAGAAGGGCAGCCCCAGCATTTT,CASSQEKGEGQPQHF
.,12,TRBV29-1,.,TRBJ2-3,TGCAGCGTTGGACACGGCACAGATACGCAGTATTTT,CSVGHGTDTQYF
.,15,TRBV28,once,TRBJ1-2,TGTGCCAGCAGTCGACCTTGGGGGCGCGGCTATGGCTACACCTTC,CASSRPWGRGYGYTF
TRBD1,14,TRBV28,.,TRBJ1-2,TGTGCCAGCAACCTCGACAGGGTATCCAATGGCTACACCTTC,CASNLDRVSNGYTF
TRBD1,13,TRBV2,.,TRBJ1-2,TGTGCCAGCAGGGGACAGGGCGACTATGGCTACACCTTC,CASRGQGDYGYTF
.,16,TRBV27,.,TRBJ1-2,TGTGCCAGCAGTGGTGCGTCGGGGGAGGCAATTTATGGCTACACCTTC,CASSGASGEAIYGYTF
TRBD1,14,TRBV29-1,once,TRBJ2-1,TGCAGCGTTGTGGACAGGGCCTCCTACAATGAGCAGTTCTTC,CSVVDRASYNEQFF
.,17,TRBV7-9,.,TRBJ2-6,TGTGCCAGCAGCCTTACAGGTTCCCCCTCTGGGGCCAACGTCCTGACTTTC,CASSLTGSPSGANVLTF
.,17,TRBV5-6,.,TRBJ1-4,TGTGCCAGCAGCTTGGTCTCAGGGCGCAGGACTAATGAAAAACTGTTTTTT,CASSLVSGRRTNEKLFF
TRBD1,12,TRBV5-6,.,TRBJ1-2,TGTGCCAGCAGTGACAGGGGGTATGGCTACACCTTC,CASSDRGYGYTF
.,13,TRBV10-3,.,TRBJ2-7,TGTGCCATCAACCGACAAGCCTTGGACGAGCAGTACTTC,CAINRQALDEQYF
.,14,TRBV7-2,.,TRBJ2-5,TGTGCCAGCAGCTTAGATGCCAGCGAAGAGACCCAGTACTTC,CASSLDASEETQYF
TRBD1,13,TRBV2,.,TRBJ1-2,TGTGCCAGCCATACGGACAGGTGGGGCGGCTACACCTTC,CASHTDRWGGYTF
.,14,TRBV7-2,.,TRBJ1-1,TGTGCCAGCAGCCCTCAGGTGATGCGCACTGAAGCTTTCTTT,CASSPQVMRTEAFF
.,14,TRBV24-1,.,TRBJ2-1,TGTGCCACCAGTGGGCGGCTACCCAACAATGAGCAGTTCTTC,CATSGRLPNNEQFF
.,14,TRBV6-5,once,TRBJ2-7,TGTGCCAGTCGATCGGAGCGCTTCTCCTACGAGCAGTACTTC,CASRSERFSYEQYF
TRBD1,15,TRBV7-3,.,TRBJ2-1,TGTGCCAGCAGCTTTGGACAGGGAGTAGGCAATGAGCAGTTCTTC,CASSFGQGVGNEQFF
.,14,TRBV27,.,TRBJ1-3,TGTGCCAGCAGTTTGGCGGGCGCCGGAAACACCATATATTTT,CASSLAGAGNTIYF
.,20,TRBV5-1,.,TRBJ2-7,TGCGCCAGCAGCTCCGGGGAGCTGGGGGGAGGTACCAGGGCAAGGTACGAGCAGTACTTC,CASSSGELGGGTRARYEQYF
TRBD1,17,TRBV27,.,TRBJ1-5,TGTGCCAGCAGTCCCCTTTCGGGACAGGGGTTTTATCAGCCCCAGCATTTT,CASSPLSGQGFYQPQHF
.,15,TRBV7-8,.,TRBJ1-2,TGTGCCAGCAGCAACAATATCATGACAGTTGAGGGCTACACCTTC,CASSNNIMTVEGYTF
TRBD2,16,TRBV28,.,TRBJ2-3,TGTGCCAGCAGTTTTGAAGCGGGGGGGCTTACATATACGCAGTATTTT,CASSFEAGGLTYTQYF
TRBD2,15,TRBV19,.,TRBJ2-7,TGTGCCAGTAGTATGGGGCTAGCGGGAGGAGCCGAGCAGTACTTC,CASSMGLAGGAEQYF
TRBD2,18,TRBV11-2,.,TRBJ2-3,TGTGCCAGCAGCTTTGGACTAGCGGGAGGGCCCTTCTCCGATACGCAGTATTTT,CASSFGLAGGPFSDTQYF
.,13,TRBV30,.,TRBJ2-1,TGTGCCTGGAGTCGAGGGTTTATCAATGAGCAGTTCTTC,CAWSRGFINEQFF
TRBD1,13,TRBV7-8,.,TRBJ2-1,TGTGCCAGCAGCTGGGGACAGGCCAATGAGCAGTTCTTC,CASSWGQANEQFF
.,14,TRBV18,.,TRBJ1-5,TGTGCCAGCTCCGGACAGAATAGCAATCAGCCCCAGCATTTT,CASSGQNSNQPQHF
.,15,TRBV7-2,.,TRBJ1-2,TGTGCCAGCAGCGGGTCGGCAGGGGATCTCTATGGCTACACCTTC,CASSGSAGDLYGYTF
TRBD1,15,TRBV7-2,.,TRBJ2-7,TGTGCCAGCAGCTCCCGGGACAGGGCCTCCTACGAGCAGTACTTC,CASSSRDRASYEQYF
TRBD2,14,TRBV6-5,.,TRBJ2-7,TGTGCCAGCAGGGGGGTGGGAGGGACGGGCGAGCAGTACTTC,CASRGVGGTGEQYF
TRBD1,14,TRBV24-1,.,TRBJ2-5,TGTGCCACCAGTGATACAGGACAGGGAGAGACCCAGTACTTC,CATSDTGQGETQYF
TRBD2,14,TRBV6-1,.,TRBJ2-3,TGTGCCAGCGGTGTAGCGGGGCTCACAGATACGCAGTATTTT,CASGVAGLTDTQYF
.,14,TRBV2,.,TRBJ2-7,TGTGCCAGCAGCGTCTTCGGAGGGGACTACGAGCAGTACTTC,CASSVFGGDYEQYF
.,18,TRBV7-2,.,TRBJ1-4,TGTGCCAGCAGCGGACGGGACTTCGGGGGGTTGCCAAGTGAAAAACTGTTTTTT,CASSGRDFGGLPSEKLFF
.,15,TRBV6-2/TRBV6-3,once,TRBJ1-5,TGTGCCAGCAGTAAGACAGGTTCCCCAAATCAGCCCCAGCATTTT,CASSKTGSPNQPQHF
.,13,TRBV12-3/TRBV12-4,.,TRBJ1-1,TGTGCCAGCAGTTTATGGCAGAACACTGAAGCTTTCTTT,CASSLWQNTEAFF
TRBD1,16,TRBV5-1,.,TRBJ2-5,TGCGCCAGCAGCTTGCCGGCCGGGACAGGGTTAGAGACCCAGTACTTC,CASSLPAGTGLETQYF
.,14,TRBV7-2,.,TRBJ1-6,TGTGCCAGCAGCTTAGGACTGACTAATTCACCCCTCCACTTT,CASSLGLTNSPLHF
.,16,TRBV7-9,.,TRBJ2-6,TGTGCCAGCAGCCTTTTATCGGGTTCTGGGGCCAACGTCCTGACTTTC,CASSLLSGSGANVLTF
.,16,TRBV5-4,.,TRBJ2-3,TGTGCCAGCAGCTTCGCGGGAAAAGGGTCCACAGATACGCAGTATTTT,CASSFAGKGSTDTQYF
TRBD1,14,TRBV10-3,.,TRBJ2-7,TGTGCCGCCAATCGCGGGACAGGGGCGTGGGAGCAGTACTTC,CAANRGTGAWEQYF
.,14,TRBV3-1/TRBV3-2,.,TRBJ1-2,TGTGCCAGCAGCCCTACCTCCGGGAGTTATGGCTACACCTTC,CASSPTSGSYGYTF
TRBD1,16,TRBV30,once,TRBJ1-4,TGTGCCTGGGGAAGCGGGACAGGGTTGCGAGGGGAAAAACTGTTTTTT,CAWGSGTGLRGEKLFF
TRBD2,16,TRBV11-3,.,TRBJ2-1,TGTGCCAGCAGCTTCGGGGGACTAGCCTCCTACAATGAGCAGTTCTTC,CASSFGGLASYNEQFF
TRBD1,15,TRBV7-2,.,TRBJ2-5,TGTGCCAGCAGCCTCCGGGACAGGGGATTTGAGACCCAGTACTTC,CASSLRDRGFETQYF
TRBD1,14,TRBV27,.,TRBJ2-1,TGTGCCAGCAGTTGGGTCAGGGGGTCCAATGAGCAGTTCTTC,CASSWVRGSNEQFF
.,14,TRBV7-2,.,TRBJ2-7,TGTGCCAGCAGCTTAGCGCGATGGTCCTACGAGCAGTACTTC,CASSLARWSYEQYF
.,15,TRBV9,.,TRBJ1-3,TGTGCCAGCAGCGCAAGCCCCTCTAATGGAAACACCATATATTTT,CASSASPSNGNTIYF
TRBD1,15,TRBV7-3,.,TRBJ2-7,TGTGCCAGCAGCGTAAACCAGGGGGCAGGCTACGAGCAGTACTTC,CASSVNQGAGYEQYF
TRBD1,15,TRBV4-3,.,TRBJ1-6,TGCGCCAGCAGCCAAGTAGACAGGGTTCTTTCACCCCTCCACTTT,CASSQVDRVLSPLHF
.,16,TRBV3-1/TRBV3-2,.,TRBJ2-1,TGTGCCAGCAGCCAAGTTCTTGGGAGCGGATACAATGAGCAGTTCTTC,CASSQVLGSGYNEQFF
TRBD2,14,TRBV2,.,TRBJ2-1,TGTGCCAGCAGTGACGAGCGGGGGGCTGGTGAGCAGTTCTTC,CASSDERGAGEQFF
.,11,TRBV11-2,.,TRBJ2-7,TGTGCCAGCAGCTTCAGCTACGAGCAGTACTTC,CASSFSYEQYF
.,16,TRBV28,.,TRBJ2-7,TGTGCCAGCAGTTCTTCCCGGACATCTAGCTCCTACGAGCAGTACTTC,CASSSSRTSSSYEQYF